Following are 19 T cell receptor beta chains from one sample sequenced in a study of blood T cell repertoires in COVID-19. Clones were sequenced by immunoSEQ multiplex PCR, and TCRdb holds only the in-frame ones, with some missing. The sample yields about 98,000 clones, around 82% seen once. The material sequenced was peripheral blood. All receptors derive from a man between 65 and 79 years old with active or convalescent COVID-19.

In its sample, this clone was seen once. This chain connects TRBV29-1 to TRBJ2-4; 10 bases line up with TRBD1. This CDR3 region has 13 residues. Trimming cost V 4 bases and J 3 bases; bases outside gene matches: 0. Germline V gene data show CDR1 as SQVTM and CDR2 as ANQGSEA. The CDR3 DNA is TGCAGCGTTGGGACAGGGGGCAAAAACATTCAGTACTTC. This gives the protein CSVGTGGKNIQYF.

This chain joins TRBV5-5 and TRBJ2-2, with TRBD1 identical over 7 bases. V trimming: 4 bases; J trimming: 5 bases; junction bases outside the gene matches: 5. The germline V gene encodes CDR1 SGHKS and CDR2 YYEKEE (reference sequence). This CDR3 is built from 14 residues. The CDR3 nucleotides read TGTGCCAGCAGCACCGGACAGGTTACCGGGGAGCTGTTTTTT. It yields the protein CASSTGQVTGELFF.

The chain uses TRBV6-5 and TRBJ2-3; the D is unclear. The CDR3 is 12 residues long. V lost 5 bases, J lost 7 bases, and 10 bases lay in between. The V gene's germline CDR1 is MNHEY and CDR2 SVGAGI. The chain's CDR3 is CASSSNVHTQYF. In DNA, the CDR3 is TGTGCCAGCAGTAGCAACGTACATACGCAGTATTTT.

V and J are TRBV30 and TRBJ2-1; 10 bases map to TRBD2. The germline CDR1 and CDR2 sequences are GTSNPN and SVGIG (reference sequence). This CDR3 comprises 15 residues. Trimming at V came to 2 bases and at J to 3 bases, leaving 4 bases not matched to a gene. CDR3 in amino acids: CAWSITSGVYNEQFF. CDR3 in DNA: TGTGCCTGGAGTATCACTAGCGGGGTCTACAATGAGCAGTTCTTC.

CDR3 amino acids: CATFRGLLYNEQFF. The DNA for the CDR3 is TGTGCCACATTCAGGGGTTTGCTGTACAATGAGCAGTTCTTC. V usage is TRBV6-5 and J usage is TRBJ2-1; maybe TRBD1 (6 bases). This CDR3 contains 14 residues. V lost 10 bases and J 4 bases, leaving 17 bases between the germline ends. Germline assignment: CDR1 MNHEY and CDR2 SVGAGI.

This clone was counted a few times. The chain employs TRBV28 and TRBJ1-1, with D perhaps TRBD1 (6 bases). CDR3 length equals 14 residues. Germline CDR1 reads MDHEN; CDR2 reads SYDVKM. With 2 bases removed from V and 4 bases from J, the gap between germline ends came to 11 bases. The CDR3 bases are TGTGCCAGCAGTTTAATGGGAGGGGGCACTGAAGCTTTCTTT. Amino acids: CASSLMGGGTEAFF.

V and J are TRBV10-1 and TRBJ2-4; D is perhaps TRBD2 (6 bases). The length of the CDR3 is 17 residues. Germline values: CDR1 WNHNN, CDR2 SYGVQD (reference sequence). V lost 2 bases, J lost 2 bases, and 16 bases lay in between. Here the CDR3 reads CASSESGGVVTKNIQYF. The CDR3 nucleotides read TGCGCCAGCAGTGAGAGCGGCGGGGTGGTGACCAAAAACATTCAGTACTTC.

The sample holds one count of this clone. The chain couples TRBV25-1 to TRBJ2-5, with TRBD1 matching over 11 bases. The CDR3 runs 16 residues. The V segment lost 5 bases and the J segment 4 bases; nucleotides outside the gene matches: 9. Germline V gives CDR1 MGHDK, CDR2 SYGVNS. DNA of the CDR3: TGTGCCAGCAGTCGCGGGACAGGGGGGATTAGAGAGACCCAGTACTTC. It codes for CASSRGTGGIRETQYF. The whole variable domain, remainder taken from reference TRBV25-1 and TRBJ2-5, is EADIYQTPRYLVIGTGKKITLECSQTMGHDKMYWYQQDPGMELHLIHYSYGVNSTEKGDLSSESTVSRIRTEHFPLTLESARPSHTSQYLCASSRGTGGIRETQYFGPGTRLLVL.

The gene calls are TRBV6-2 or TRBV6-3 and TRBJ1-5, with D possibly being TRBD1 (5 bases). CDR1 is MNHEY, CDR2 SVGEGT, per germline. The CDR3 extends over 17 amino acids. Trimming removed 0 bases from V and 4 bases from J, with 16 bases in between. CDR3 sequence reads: CASSYSGQAERNQPQHF. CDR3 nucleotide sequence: TGTGCCAGCAGTTACTCGGGGCAGGCCGAACGGAATCAGCCCCAGCATTTT.

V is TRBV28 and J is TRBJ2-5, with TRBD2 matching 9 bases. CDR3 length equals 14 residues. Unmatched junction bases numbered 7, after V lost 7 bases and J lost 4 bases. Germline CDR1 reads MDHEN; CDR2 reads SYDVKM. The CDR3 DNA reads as TGTGCCAGCATAGGCGGGGGGGCAGGAGAGACCCAGTACTTC. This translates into CASIGGGAGETQYF.

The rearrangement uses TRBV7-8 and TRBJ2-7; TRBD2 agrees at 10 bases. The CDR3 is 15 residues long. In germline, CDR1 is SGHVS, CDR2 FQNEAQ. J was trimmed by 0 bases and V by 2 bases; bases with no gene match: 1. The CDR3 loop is CASSLLAGGSYEQYF. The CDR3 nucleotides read TGTGCCAGCAGCTTATTAGCGGGGGGCTCCTACGAGCAGTACTTC.

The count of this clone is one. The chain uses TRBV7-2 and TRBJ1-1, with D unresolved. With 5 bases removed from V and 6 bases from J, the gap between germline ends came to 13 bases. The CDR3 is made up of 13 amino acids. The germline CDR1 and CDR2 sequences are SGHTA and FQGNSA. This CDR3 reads CASSKSGLAEAFF. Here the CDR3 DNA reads TGTGCCAGCAGCAAAAGCGGGCTAGCTGAAGCTTTCTTT.

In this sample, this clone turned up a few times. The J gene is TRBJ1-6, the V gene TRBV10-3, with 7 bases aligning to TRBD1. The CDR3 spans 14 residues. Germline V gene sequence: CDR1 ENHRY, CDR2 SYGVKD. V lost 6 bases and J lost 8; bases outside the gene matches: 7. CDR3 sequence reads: CAIRPGQDDSPLHF. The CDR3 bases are TGTGCCATCAGGCCAGGACAGGACGATTCACCCCTCCACTTT.

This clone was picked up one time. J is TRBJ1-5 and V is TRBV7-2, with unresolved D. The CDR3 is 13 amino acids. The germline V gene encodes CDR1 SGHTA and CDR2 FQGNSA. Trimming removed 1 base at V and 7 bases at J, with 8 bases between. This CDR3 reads CASSLGGSQPQHF. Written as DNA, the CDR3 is TGTGCCAGCAGCTTAGGTGGCTCCCAGCCCCAGCATTTT.

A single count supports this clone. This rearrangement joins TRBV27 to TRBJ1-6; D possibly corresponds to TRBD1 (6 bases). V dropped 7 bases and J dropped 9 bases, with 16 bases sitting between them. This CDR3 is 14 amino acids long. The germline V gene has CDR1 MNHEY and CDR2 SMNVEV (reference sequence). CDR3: CASTTGQRGSPLHF. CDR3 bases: TGTGCCAGCACAACAGGGCAGAGGGGTTCACCCCTCCACTTT.

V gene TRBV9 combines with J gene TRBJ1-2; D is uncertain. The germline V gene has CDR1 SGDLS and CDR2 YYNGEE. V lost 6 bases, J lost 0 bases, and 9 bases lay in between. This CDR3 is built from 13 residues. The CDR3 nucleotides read TGTGCCAGCACTGGGCCCTCTAACTATGGCTACACCTTC. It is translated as CASTGPSNYGYTF. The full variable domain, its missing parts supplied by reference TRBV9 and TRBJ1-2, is DSGVTQTPKHLITATGQRVTLRCSPRSGDLSVYWYQQSLDQGLQFLIQYYNGEERAKGNILERFSAQQFPDLHSELNLSSLELGDSALYFCASTGPSNYGYTFGSGTRLTVV.

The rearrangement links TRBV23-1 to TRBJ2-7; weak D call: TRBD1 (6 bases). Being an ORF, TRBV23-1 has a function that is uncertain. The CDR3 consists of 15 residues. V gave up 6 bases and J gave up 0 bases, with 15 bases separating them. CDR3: CASRPDRISSYEQYF. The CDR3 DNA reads TGCGCCAGCAGACCAGACAGGATTAGCTCCTACGAGCAGTACTTC.

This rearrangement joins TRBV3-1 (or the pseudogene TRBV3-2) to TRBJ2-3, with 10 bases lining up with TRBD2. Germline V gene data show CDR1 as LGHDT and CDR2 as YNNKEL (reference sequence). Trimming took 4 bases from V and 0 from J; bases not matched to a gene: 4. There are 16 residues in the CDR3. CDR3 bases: TGTGCCAGCAGCCCAACTAGCGGGGCGAGCACAGATACGCAGTATTTT. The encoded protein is CASSPTSGASTDTQYF.

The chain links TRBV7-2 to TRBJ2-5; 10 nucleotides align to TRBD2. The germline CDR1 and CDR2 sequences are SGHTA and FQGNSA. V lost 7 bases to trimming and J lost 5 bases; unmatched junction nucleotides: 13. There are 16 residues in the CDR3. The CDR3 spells CASTPSPGLAVETQYF. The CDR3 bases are TGTGCCAGCACGCCCAGCCCCGGACTAGCGGTCGAGACCCAGTACTTC.